A single sample is the source of the 8 T cell receptor beta chains below, sequenced in a study of OX40 agonist ivuxolimab in advanced cancers. Profiling relied on immunoSEQ multiplex PCR, and the TCRdb table lists in-frame clones only, not all of them. The sample lists tens of thousands of clones, more than 75% occurring once. The input for sequencing was CD4+ or CD8+ T cells sorted from blood, taken in a trial of the OX40 agonist ivuxolimab. These receptors all come from an adult with an advanced solid tumor such as melanoma, head and neck, liver or kidney cancer.

The chain has TRBV27 and TRBJ1-2; 9 bases match TRBD1. The CDR3 covers 14 residues. Losses at the gene ends were 8 bases for V and 4 bases for J; bases not matched to a gene: 8. Germline V lookup: CDR1 MNHEY, CDR2 SMNVEV (reference sequence). CDR3 nucleotides: TGTGCCAGCGGACGACAGGGGGGGAGCTATGGCTACACCTTC. This codes for CASGRQGGSYGYTF.

This chain joins TRBV27 and TRBJ1-2, with D maybe TRBD1 (6 bases). This CDR3 has 12 amino acids. In germline, CDR1 is MNHEY, CDR2 SMNVEV (reference sequence). V lost 5 bases, J lost 6 bases, and 10 bases lay in between. The CDR3 DNA is TGTGCCAGCAGTGACAGGACGGATGGCTACACCTTC. This translates into CASSDRTDGYTF.

V usage is TRBV29-1 and J usage is TRBJ2-7; no clear D gene. Trimming pared 4 bases from V and 6 bases from J, leaving 10 bases between. CDR3 length equals 11 residues. Germline V gene data show CDR1 as SQVTM and CDR2 as ANQGSEA. The CDR3 nucleotides are TGCAGCGTTGCTTACAGTTCCGAGCAGTACTTC. The encoded protein is CSVAYSSEQYF.

The V call is TRBV29-1, the J call TRBJ1-4, with a weak D call TRBD1 (5 bases). The CDR3 contains 13 residues. The germline CDR1 and CDR2 sequences are SQVTM and ANQGSEA. The germline V and J ends were trimmed by 7 bases and 7 bases, with 16 bases remaining between them. The DNA for the CDR3 is TGCAGCGCCGGGGAGAAGGGGAGTGAAAAACTGTTTTTT. It specifies CSAGEKGSEKLFF.

This chain connects TRBV19 to TRBJ2-5, with a weak D call TRBD2 (6 bases). CDR1 is LNHDA and CDR2 is SQIVND in the germline V gene (reference sequence). V lost 9 bases, J lost 5 bases, and 13 bases lay in between. The CDR3 extends over 12 amino acids. CDR3 amino acids: CARGEAGETQYF. The CDR3 DNA reads as TGTGCCAGAGGCGAGGCGGGGGAGACCCAGTACTTC.

The V call is TRBV11-2, the J call TRBJ2-3; 7 bases match TRBD1. Germline CDR1 SGHAT, CDR2 FQNNGV. The junction had 14 bases not matched to a gene; V was cut back by 5 bases and J by 6 bases. The CDR3 extends over 16 amino acids. CDR3 sequence (DNA): TGTGCCAGCAGCGCCTGGACAGGAAAGCTCACGGATACGCAGTATTTT. This gives the protein CASSAWTGKLTDTQYF.

J is TRBJ1-4 and V is TRBV5-6; D not resolved. The germline V and J ends were trimmed by 0 bases and 0 bases, with 9 bases remaining between them. This CDR3 comprises 16 residues. CDR1 is SGHDT, CDR2 YYEEEE, per germline. The DNA of the CDR3 is TGTGCCAGCAGCTTGGGTTTGGGCGCAACTAATGAAAAACTGTTTTTT. This sequence encodes CASSLGLGATNEKLFF.

The V gene is TRBV5-1, the J gene TRBJ1-1, with 10 positions matching TRBD1. Per the germline V gene, CDR1 is SGHRS and CDR2 is YFSETQ. The V and J ends lost 4 bases and 10 bases, in that order; junction bases with no gene match: 7. CDR3 length: 13 amino acids. In nucleotides, the CDR3 is TGCGCCAGCAGCCCCGATAGGACAGGGGGAGCTTTCTTT. This translates into CASSPDRTGGAFF.